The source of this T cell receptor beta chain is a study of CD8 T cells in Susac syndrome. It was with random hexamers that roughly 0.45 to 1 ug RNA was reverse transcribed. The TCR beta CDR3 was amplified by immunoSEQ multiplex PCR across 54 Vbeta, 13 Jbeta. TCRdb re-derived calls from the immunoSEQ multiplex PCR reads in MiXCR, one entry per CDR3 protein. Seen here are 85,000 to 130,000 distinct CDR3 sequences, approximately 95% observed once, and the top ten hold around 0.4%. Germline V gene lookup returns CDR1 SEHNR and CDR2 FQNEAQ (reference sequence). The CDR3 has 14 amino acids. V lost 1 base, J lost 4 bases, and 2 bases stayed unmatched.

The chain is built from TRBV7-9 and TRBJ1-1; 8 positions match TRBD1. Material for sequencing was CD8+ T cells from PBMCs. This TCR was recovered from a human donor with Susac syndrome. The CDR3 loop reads CASSLGQGSTEAFF. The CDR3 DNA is TGTGCCAGCAGCTTAGGACAGGGGAGCACTGAAGCTTTCTTT. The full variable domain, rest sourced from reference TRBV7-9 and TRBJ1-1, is DTGVSQNPRHKITKRGQNVTFRCDPISEHNRLYWYRQTLGQGPEFLTYFQNEAQLEKSRLLSDRFSAERPKGSFSTLEIQRTEQGDSAMYLCASSLGQGSTEAFFGQGTRLTVV.